What follows is one T cell receptor (beta chain) and its context. Per the study methods: It was from reference gene primer amplification that nucleated cell counts were estimated. Profiled with immunoSEQ multiplex PCR; TCRdb holds only in-frame clones, not every one. V and J calls and clone size follow that table, whereas D and trimming were derived from the DNA. Of about 270,000 clones listed, 82% are singletons. The source of the sample is a study of blood T cell repertoires in COVID-19. The overall study: Samples taken during acute and convalescent COVID-19 were collected in the United States, Italy and Spain. PBMCs, B-cell-depleted T cells, or T cells were the source of the cDNA or gDNA that made up the material.

The germline gives CDR1 ENHRY, CDR2 SYGVKD. The CDR3 spans 13 residues. Between the trimmed V and J ends, which lost 7 bases and 2 bases, there was a span of 11 bases. Input material: peripheral blood. The genes are TRBV10-3 and TRBJ1-2; no clear D. This TCR was sampled from a woman in her late teens or twenties with acute or convalescent COVID-19. CDR3 nucleotides: TGTGCCATCAACCGCGAAAGCAACTATGGCTACACCTTC. This encodes CAINRESNYGYTF.